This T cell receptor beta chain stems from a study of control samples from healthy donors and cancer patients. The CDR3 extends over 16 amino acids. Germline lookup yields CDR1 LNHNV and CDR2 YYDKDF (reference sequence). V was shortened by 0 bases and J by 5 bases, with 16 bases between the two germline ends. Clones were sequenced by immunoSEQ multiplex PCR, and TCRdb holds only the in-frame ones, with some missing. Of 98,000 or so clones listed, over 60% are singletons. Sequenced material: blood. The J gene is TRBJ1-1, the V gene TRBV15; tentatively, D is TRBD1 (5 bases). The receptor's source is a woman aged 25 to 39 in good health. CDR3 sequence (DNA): TGTGCCACCAGCAGAGATCGGTTGGGGGTGGGGACTGAAGCTTTCTTT. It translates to CATSRDRLGVGTEAFF.